The subject of this entry is one T cell receptor (beta chain). The authors' processing: By means of reference gene primer amplification, nucleated cell counts were estimated. TCRdb's table, derived via immunoSEQ multiplex PCR, lists solely in-frame clones and lacks some. V, J and clone size are those of that table, while D and trimming were read from the DNA. Of about 44,000 clones in the sample, 80% to 90% were seen once. These data originate in a study of blood T cell repertoires in COVID-19. Study background: The origin of the acute and convalescent COVID-19 samples was the United States, Italy and Spain. PBMCs, B-cell-depleted T cells, or T cells provided the cDNA or gDNA that made up the material.

The CDR3 totals 16 residues. The V and J ends lost 7 bases and 1 base, in that order; junction bases with no gene match: 11. The germline gives CDR1 MNHEY, CDR2 SMNVEV (reference sequence). The TCR comes from a human donor in a cohort sampled during active COVID-19. The chain combines TRBV27 with TRBJ2-3; 7 bases line up with TRBD2. Sequencing input: peripheral blood. Here the CDR3 reads CASTLKGRGGTDTQYF. The CDR3 DNA sequence: TGTGCCAGCACCTTAAAGGGACGGGGGGGCACAGATACGCAGTATTTT.